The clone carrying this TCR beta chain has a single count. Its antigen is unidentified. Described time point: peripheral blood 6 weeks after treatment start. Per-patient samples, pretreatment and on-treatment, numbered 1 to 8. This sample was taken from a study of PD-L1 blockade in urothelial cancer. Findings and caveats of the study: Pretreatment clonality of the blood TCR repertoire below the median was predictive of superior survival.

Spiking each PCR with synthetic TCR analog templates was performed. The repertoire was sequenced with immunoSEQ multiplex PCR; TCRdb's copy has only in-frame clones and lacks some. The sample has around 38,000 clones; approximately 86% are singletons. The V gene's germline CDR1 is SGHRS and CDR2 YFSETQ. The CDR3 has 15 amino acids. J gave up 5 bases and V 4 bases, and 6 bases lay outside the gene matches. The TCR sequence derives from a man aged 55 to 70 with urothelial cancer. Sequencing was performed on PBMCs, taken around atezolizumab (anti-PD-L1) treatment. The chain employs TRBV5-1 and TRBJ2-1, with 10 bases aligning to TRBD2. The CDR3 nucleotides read TGCGCCAGCAGCCTAAGCGGGAGGGTGGACAATGAGCAGTTCTTC. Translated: CASSLSGRVDNEQFF.